Listed here are 25 T cell receptor beta chains from one sample, sequenced in a study of control samples from healthy donors and cancer patients. Here immunoSEQ multiplex PCR was the method, and the copy in TCRdb shows in-frame clones only, minus some. The data hold roughly 150,000 clones, with 93% observed a single time. The specimen was blood. These receptors originate from a middle-aged man in good health.

The J gene is TRBJ2-7, the V gene TRBV28; no reliable D call. From germline, CDR1 is MDHEN and CDR2 SYDVKM. The CDR3 has 14 residues. With 3 bases removed from V and 0 bases from J, the gap between germline ends came to 9 bases. The CDR3 sequence: CASSFDPSSYEQYF. In nucleotides, the CDR3 is TGTGCCAGCAGTTTCGACCCGAGCTCCTACGAGCAGTACTTC.

This chain links TRBV5-1 with TRBJ2-3; no definite D call. CDR3 length: 15 residues. In germline, CDR1 is SGHRS, CDR2 YFSETQ. V was cut by 4 bases and J by 1 base, with 13 bases left in between. CDR3 in amino acids: CASSRTPRGTDTQYF. The CDR3 DNA follows: TGCGCCAGCAGCCGTACGCCGCGCGGCACAGATACGCAGTATTTT.

The table lists this clone with a count of one. Other DNA sequences from this sample encode an identical CDR3 as well. V usage is TRBV7-9 and J usage is TRBJ2-7; D is ambiguous. The V end lost 1 base, the J end lost 3 bases, and 4 bases lay between the germline ends. Looked up from germline, CDR1 is SEHNR and CDR2 is FQNEAQ (reference sequence). The CDR3 is 12 residues long. The CDR3 is CASSLVGYEQYF. The DNA for the CDR3 is TGTGCCAGCAGCTTAGTGGGCTACGAGCAGTACTTC.

CDR3 nucleotide sequence: TGTGCCAGCAGTAGGAAGAACTATGGCTACACCTTC. Translating it yields CASSRKNYGYTF. The chain combines TRBV28 with TRBJ1-2, with D hard to call. The CDR3 is 12 residues long. Germline CDR1 is MDHEN and CDR2 is SYDVKM. V dropped 5 bases and J dropped 2 bases, with 6 bases sitting between them.

V and J are TRBV6-5 and TRBJ1-2; TRBD1 is a possible D gene (5 bases). The germline CDR1 and CDR2 sequences are MNHEY and SVGAGI. CDR3 size: 13 residues. Between the trimmed V and J ends, which lost 8 bases and 2 bases, there was a span of 12 bases. DNA of the CDR3: TGTGCCAGCCGGATCGACAGCAACTATGGCTACACCTTC. Its protein is CASRIDSNYGYTF.

The chain uses TRBV18 and TRBJ1-1, with TRBD1 matching 11 bases. Germline-derived CDR1 and CDR2 are KGHSH and LQKENI. The ends lost 1 base at V and 1 base at J; junction bases unmatched: 5. The CDR3 contains 17 residues. This CDR3 is CASSPRTGGVRNTEAFF. CDR3 nucleotide sequence: TGTGCCAGCTCACCACGGACAGGGGGCGTCAGGAACACTGAAGCTTTCTTT.

This chain links TRBV18 with TRBJ2-5, with D uncertain. This CDR3 contains 15 residues. Germline V gives CDR1 KGHSH, CDR2 LQKENI. V was clipped by 3 bases and J by 5 bases, with 16 bases between them. The CDR3 here is CASSPLKGNGETQYF. The CDR3 nucleotides are TGTGCCAGCTCACCCCTGAAGGGTAATGGGGAGACCCAGTACTTC.

The CDR3 region is CAIRGSKREHNEQFF. In DNA, the CDR3 is TGTGCCATCAGAGGTTCGAAGCGGGAGCACAATGAGCAGTTCTTC. The chain recombines TRBV10-3 with TRBJ2-1; TRBD2 aligns across 8 bases. The trim removed 6 bases at V and 5 bases at J, leaving 9 bases unmatched. Germline CDR1 reads ENHRY; CDR2 reads SYGVKD. This CDR3 is 15 amino acids long.

The chain recombines TRBV28 with TRBJ2-1, with 10 nucleotides matching TRBD2. V was clipped by 7 bases and J by 4 bases; unmatched bases: 7. Germline values: CDR1 MDHEN, CDR2 SYDVKM. This CDR3 is 15 amino acids long. The CDR3 DNA reads TGTGCCAGCACAAAAAGGACTAGCGGATACAATGAGCAGTTCTTC. Encoded protein: CASTKRTSGYNEQFF.

This clone came up once. V usage is TRBV19 and J usage is TRBJ2-3; TRBD2 aligns across 10 bases. Per the germline V gene, CDR1 is LNHDA and CDR2 is SQIVND (reference sequence). The CDR3 runs to 17 residues. V was pared by 1 base and J by 3 bases, with 7 bases of the junction left unmatched. CDR3 sequence reads: CASSIGLAGVRTDTQYF. The DNA for the CDR3 is TGTGCCAGTAGTATAGGGCTAGCGGGAGTGAGGACAGATACGCAGTATTTT.

J is TRBJ1-1 and V is TRBV19; D is uncertain. The germline CDR1 and CDR2 sequences are LNHDA and SQIVND (reference sequence). V was cut by 1 base and J by 7 bases, with 16 bases left in between. This CDR3 is built from 15 residues. The DNA for the CDR3 is TGTGCCAGTAGTATAGGTTACCCGCCGGGGAGTGAAGCTTTCTTT. Amino acid sequence: CASSIGYPPGSEAFF.

This clone has more than one count but fewer than ten. The chain uses TRBV7-9 and TRBJ1-2; D remains unclear. Germline V gene sequence: CDR1 SEHNR, CDR2 FQNEAQ (reference sequence). V was shortened by 1 base and J by 4 bases, with 13 bases between the two germline ends. The CDR3 is 15 residues long. CDR3 DNA: TGTGCCAGCAGCTTAGTTTGGGAATCGGTCTATGGCTACACCTTC. Translated: CASSLVWESVYGYTF.

The chain uses TRBV7-9 and TRBJ2-7, with D perhaps matching TRBD2 (5 bases). The ends were cut back, 5 bases at V and 2 bases at J, with 10 bases in the middle. The CDR3 spans 13 residues. CDR1 SEHNR and CDR2 FQNEAQ come from the germline V gene (reference sequence). In DNA, the CDR3 is TGTGCCAGCAGCGCCCCGGGAACCTACGAGCAGTACTTC. Its translation is CASSAPGTYEQYF.

This chain links TRBV2 with TRBJ1-2; 8 nucleotides agree with TRBD1. Trimming took 7 bases from V and 5 from J; bases not matched to a gene: 9. Germline V gene sequence: CDR1 SNHLY, CDR2 FYNNEI. The CDR3 consists of 14 residues. The CDR3 sequence: CASTDQGARYGYTF. The CDR3 region has the DNA TGTGCCAGCACAGATCAGGGGGCTCGGTATGGCTACACCTTC.

The J gene is TRBJ2-1, the V gene TRBV12-3 or TRBV12-4; D gene uncertain. The V gene lost 2 bases and the J gene lost 6 bases, with 5 bases spanning the gap. This CDR3 has 12 amino acids. For the CDR3, the DNA is TGTGCCAGCAGTTTATTTCCCAATGAGCAGTTCTTC. This gives the protein CASSLFPNEQFF.

This clone was detected only once. The junction departs from germline at one end; a sequencing error may be responsible. The genes are TRBV5-1 and TRBJ2-7; TRBD2 might be the D (5 bases). Looked up from germline, CDR1 is SGHRS and CDR2 is YFSETQ. The length of the CDR3 is 14 residues. The CDR3 loop is CASRLEARTYEQYF. CDR3 DNA: TGCGCCAGCAGGTTGGAGGCGCGGACCTACGAGCAGTACTTC.

The V gene is TRBV28, the J gene TRBJ1-2, with TRBD1 matching 9 bases. The CDR3 contains 14 residues. The V segment lost 4 bases and the J segment 5 bases; nucleotides outside the gene matches: 5. In germline, CDR1 is MDHEN, CDR2 SYDVKM. CDR3 amino acids: CASSSGQGPYGYTF. CDR3 bases: TGTGCCAGCAGTTCGGGACAGGGACCATATGGCTACACCTTC.

The chain employs TRBV30 and TRBJ1-3; 9 bases align to TRBD1. Germline V gene sequence: CDR1 GTSNPN, CDR2 SVGIG (reference sequence). This CDR3 is 15 amino acids long. V was clipped by 3 bases and J by 6 bases; unmatched bases: 9. The CDR3: CAWSYTGGVINTIYF. CDR3 DNA sequence: TGTGCCTGGAGCTATACAGGGGGCGTAATAAACACCATATATTTT.

The V call is TRBV2, the J call TRBJ2-2; D call uncertain. The CDR3 spans 13 residues. Germline CDR1 and CDR2: SNHLY and FYNNEI. Trimming took off 0 bases at V and 4 bases at J, with 3 bases between the two ends. The CDR3 DNA follows: TGTGCCAGCAGTGAAGCAGGCACCGGGGAGCTGTTTTTT. Translation gives CASSEAGTGELFF.

This clone has only a few counts. The chain recombines TRBV10-3 with TRBJ2-3; TRBD1 agrees at 8 bases. CDR1 is ENHRY and CDR2 is SYGVKD in the germline V gene. Unmatched junction bases numbered 7, after V lost 9 bases and J lost 5 bases. The CDR3 spans 13 residues. The CDR3 bases are TGTGCCATTCAACAGGGGGAGATAGATACGCAGTATTTT. Its translation: CAIQQGEIDTQYF.

This clone was detected once. V usage is TRBV30 and J usage is TRBJ2-1, with D perhaps TRBD2 (5 bases). Trimming took off 3 bases at V and 3 bases at J, with 12 bases between the two ends. The CDR3 has 14 residues. Looked up from germline, CDR1 is GTSNPN and CDR2 is SVGIG (reference sequence). The CDR3 protein is CAWSSGMGYNEQFF. CDR3 DNA sequence: TGTGCCTGGAGCTCCGGGATGGGCTACAATGAGCAGTTCTTC.

This rearrangement joins TRBV3-1 (or the pseudogene TRBV3-2) to TRBJ2-7, with 15 positions matching TRBD2. The J segment lost 0 bases and the V segment lost 1 base, leaving 7 bases of the junction unmatched. The CDR3 loop spans 19 amino acids. Germline CDR1 and CDR2: LGHDT and YNNKEL (reference sequence). The CDR3 DNA reads TGTGCCAGCAGCCAAGGGACGGGACTAGCGGGAGGTAGCTCCTACGAGCAGTACTTC. Amino acids: CASSQGTGLAGGSSYEQYF.

This rearrangement joins TRBV11-3 to TRBJ1-1; D is uncertain. The V end lost 3 bases, the J end lost 1 base, and 3 bases lay between the germline ends. Germline values: CDR1 SGHNT, CDR2 YENEEA. The CDR3 sequence is 12 residues long. The CDR3 loop is CASSFQNTEAFF. The CDR3, as DNA: TGTGCCAGCAGCTTTCAGAACACTGAAGCTTTCTTT.

This rearrangement joins TRBV6-5 to TRBJ2-7; the D gene is possibly TRBD2 (6 bases). There are 13 residues in the CDR3. The germline V and J ends were trimmed by 6 bases and 4 bases, with 13 bases remaining between them. Germline V gene lookup returns CDR1 MNHEY and CDR2 SVGAGI. CDR3 region: CASRGMEGYEQYF. DNA of the CDR3: TGTGCCAGCAGAGGGATGGAGGGATACGAGCAGTACTTC.

The chain couples TRBV6-5 to TRBJ1-1; 9 bases fit TRBD1. Germline V gene data show CDR1 as MNHEY and CDR2 as SVGAGI. This CDR3 is built from 14 residues. Trimming cost V 6 bases and J 6 bases; bases outside gene matches: 8. CDR3 in amino acids: CASRGQGFGAEAFF. The CDR3 nucleotides are TGTGCCAGCAGGGGACAGGGTTTTGGCGCTGAAGCTTTCTTT.